This T cell receptor beta chain was sequenced for a study of regulatory T cells in long-lasting Graves disease. Overall study: Prior antithyroid drug treatment in newly diagnosed Graves' patients lasted under 3 months.

Stated time point: newly diagnosed GD, antithyroid drugs for less than 3 months. The TCR library used RNA extracted from PBMCs. Germline V gives CDR1 SGHTA, CDR2 FQGNSA. Germline trimming cut 5 bases from V and 2 bases from J; bases unmatched to any gene: 5. The CDR3 has 14 residues. Points from the study as a whole: TRBV28, TRBJ1-2 and TRBJ2-5 were segments that persistent disease favored. Sample size, which was small, may have reduced accuracy.

In its sample, this clonotype was seen many times. Its antigen is undetermined. HTBI primers from iRepertoire and Arm-PCR of CDR3 regions yielded the TCR beta libraries. In TCRdb, the multiplex PCR reads were re-called with MiXCR into one record per CDR3 protein. The sample holds about 610,000 distinct CDR3 sequences; about 15% are singletons and the top ten take approximately 12%. This sample also appeared in a second study, on T cells in Graves' hyperthyroidism and ophthalmopathy.

This chain links TRBV7-2 with TRBJ1-2, with 7 positions matching TRBD1. The sequencing used peripheral blood mononuclear cells (PBMCs), collected at new diagnosis, from a patient treated with antithyroid drugs. The receptor's source is a man between 18 and 29 years old with Graves disease. Here the CDR3 reads CASSVYRGNYGYTF. CDR3 sequence (DNA): TGTGCCAGCAGCGTGTACAGGGGAAACTATGGCTACACCTTC.